The sequence of this TCR beta chain was determined in a study of T-cell reconstitution after alpha-beta-depleted transplantation in children. There are 13 residues in the CDR3. V lost 1 base and J 4 bases, leaving 11 bases between the germline ends. Per the germline V gene, CDR1 is DFQATT and CDR2 is SNEGSKA (reference sequence). A library of TCRbeta sequences, prepared with unique molecular identifiers, was generated. MiXCR, run by TCRdb on the PCR reads, gives a single entry per CDR3 protein. The sample records about 230,000 distinct CDR3 sequences, around 12% being singletons. This clonotype was seen many times.

The receptor was isolated from a human donor who donated a stem cell graft to a child with acute lymphoblastic leukemia. V and J are TRBV20-1 and TRBJ2-7; D may be TRBD1 or TRBD2 (5 bases each). The sequenced sample was PBMCs from the stem cell graft donor, obtained from the stem cell graft. CDR3 DNA: TGCAGTGCTAGAGGTCGCAGGGAGTACGAGCAGTACTTC. This codes for CSARGRREYEQYF.